This T cell receptor (beta chain) appears in the sequencing data of a study of blood T cell repertoires in COVID-19. Whole-study context: PBMCs, B-cell-depleted T cells, or T cells provided the cDNA or gDNA that made up the material.

The germline CDR1 and CDR2 sequences are LGHNA and YNFKEQ. V lost 4 bases and J 3 bases, leaving 10 bases between the germline ends. CDR3 length: 14 residues. In the authors' workflow: For nucleated cells, counts were estimated from reference gene primer amplification. Sequencing was performed with immunoSEQ multiplex PCR; in TCRdb, only in-frame clones are kept and a portion is missing. The V and J calls and clone size come from that table; D and trimming were worked out from the DNA. The data show around 50,000 clones, with more than 75% seen just once and roughly 15% held by the top ten. The TCR comes from a man aged 55 to 70 with active or convalescent COVID-19. The J gene is TRBJ2-1, the V gene TRBV4-2; weak D call: TRBD1 (6 bases). The sample comprised peripheral blood. The CDR3 nucleotides are TGTGCCAGCAGCCCGAACAGGGTCTACAATGAGCAGTTCTTC. It is translated as CASSPNRVYNEQFF.